The 27 T cell receptor beta chains listed next were all sequenced from one sample in a study of monozygotic twins with inflammatory bowel disease. TCRdb re-called the 5' RACE reads; one entry per CDR3 protein, DNA not given. The listing contains approximately 400,000 distinct CDR3 sequences. The specimen sequenced was blood. The origin of the receptors is a human donor with ulcerative colitis or Crohn's disease, or a healthy co-twin of an affected twin (not recorded which).

The V gene is TRBV4-1, the J gene TRBJ2-7; the D gene TCRdb calls, TRBD1, cannot be checked with no DNA. From germline, CDR1 is MGHRA and CDR2 YSYEKL. CDR3 length equals 15 residues. The CDR3: CASSHIQGSSYEQYF.

The chain has TRBV20-1 and TRBJ1-1. This CDR3 contains 11 residues. The germline V gene has CDR1 DFQATT and CDR2 SNEGSKA (reference sequence). CDR3 amino acids: CSAKERSEAFF.

This sequence joins TRBV5-1 and TRBJ2-1; TCRdb proposes TRBD2, but this gene call is untestable without DNA. This CDR3 spans 16 amino acids. CDR1 is SGHRS, CDR2 YFSETQ, per germline. The CDR3 reads CASSLGGSSGMHEQFF.

The chain couples TRBV19 to TRBJ2-2; without DNA, the TCRdb call of TRBD2 cannot be checked. CDR1 is LNHDA, CDR2 SQIVND, per germline (reference sequence). The CDR3 contains 13 residues. CDR3 amino acids: CAIAGEVPGELFF. Full variable domain (outside the CDR3, taken from reference TRBV19 and TRBJ2-2): DGGITQSPKYLFRKEGQNVTLSCEQNLNHDAMYWYRQDPGQGLRLIYYSQIVNDFQKGDIAEGYSVSREKKESFPLTVTSAQKNPTAFYLCAIAGEVPGELFFGEGSRLTVL.

The chain is built from TRBV2 and TRBJ1-2. Germline V lookup: CDR1 SNHLY, CDR2 FYNNEI. CDR3 length: 15 amino acids. CDR3 residues: CASSEAPSSIYGYTF.

V and J are TRBV5-1 and TRBJ1-1; TCRdb selects TRBD1, and the lack of DNA leaves this call unchecked. The CDR3 is 15 residues long. CDR1 and CDR2 from the germline V gene are SGHRS and YFSETQ. The CDR3 sequence: CATSRNRGRNTEAFF.

The chain is built from TRBV2 and TRBJ2-7. There are 12 residues in the CDR3. The germline CDR1 and CDR2 sequences are SNHLY and FYNNEI. The CDR3 loop reads CASRPESLEQYF.

The chain employs TRBV7-9 and TRBJ1-1; checking the TCRdb D call of TRBD1 is not possible without DNA. CDR1 is SEHNR, CDR2 FQNEAQ, per germline (reference sequence). This CDR3 has 13 amino acids. The CDR3 sequence: CASRQGDWTEAFF.

Here the CDR3 reads CAWSVGGEEQPQHF. V is TRBV30 and J is TRBJ1-5. Germline CDR1 is GTSNPN and CDR2 is SVGIG (reference sequence). This CDR3 spans 14 amino acids.

V gene TRBV20-1 combines with J gene TRBJ2-4; as DNA is missing, the TRBD2 call by TCRdb cannot be tested. This CDR3 region has 16 residues. The germline V gene has CDR1 DFQATT and CDR2 SNEGSKA (reference sequence). The CDR3 reads CSASPSGGGAKNIQYF.

V is TRBV6-5 and J is TRBJ1-1; lacking DNA, the TRBD1 call made by TCRdb goes unchecked. In germline, CDR1 is MNHEY, CDR2 SVGAGI. The CDR3 length is 13 residues. Here the CDR3 reads CASSYTGSRVAFF.

CDR3 loop: CSARAQILNTEAFF. This chain links TRBV29-1 with TRBJ1-1; TCRdb selects TRBD1, and the lack of DNA leaves this call unchecked. In germline, CDR1 is SQVTM, CDR2 ANQGSEA. The CDR3 is 14 amino acids. Full variable domain (outside the CDR3, taken from reference TRBV29-1 and TRBJ1-1): SAVISQKPSRDICQRGTSLTIQCQVDSQVTMMFWYRQQPGQSLTLIATANQGSEATYESGFVIDKFPISRPNLTFSTLTVSNMSPEDSSIYLCSARAQILNTEAFFGQGTRLTVV.

The chain employs TRBV11-2 and TRBJ1-2; the D call from TCRdb, TRBD1, cannot be confirmed without DNA. In germline, CDR1 is SGHAT, CDR2 FQNNGV. CDR3 length: 15 amino acids. This chain's CDR3 is CASSSALGNFDGYTF.

The V call is TRBV3-1, the J call TRBJ1-2. The V gene's germline CDR1 is LGHDT and CDR2 YNNKEL (reference sequence). The CDR3 sequence is 13 residues long. The chain's CDR3 is CASSQDFFEPYTF.

The chain has TRBV10-3 and TRBJ1-6; TCRdb's D gene call, TRBD1, goes unchecked for lack of DNA. The CDR3 covers 13 residues. Per the germline V gene, CDR1 is ENHRY and CDR2 is SYGVKD. CDR3 sequence: CAIRGDGNSPLHF.

V gene TRBV29-1 combines with J gene TRBJ2-3. This CDR3 spans 14 amino acids. In germline, CDR1 is SQVTM, CDR2 ANQGSEA. The chain's CDR3 is CSVVVVWGTDTQYF.

The chain carries TRBV4-3 and TRBJ2-4; TCRdb proposes TRBD1, but this gene call is untestable without DNA. Per germline, CDR1 LGHNA and CDR2 YSLEER. The CDR3 length is 15 residues. CDR3 amino acids: CASSQQQGAKNIQYF.

This sequence joins TRBV6-1 and TRBJ1-6; TCRdb calls TRBD1, which cannot be checked without DNA. The CDR3 contains 15 residues. Germline CDR1 MNHNS, CDR2 SASEGT. CDR3 residues: CASTDSGGSFSPLHF.

The V and J genes are TRBV7-2 and TRBJ1-5. The CDR3 has 16 amino acids. Germline CDR1 reads SGHTA; CDR2 reads FQGNSA. CDR3 in amino acids: CASSLIGGYSNQPQHF.

This chain uses TRBV7-2 with TRBJ1-1; absent DNA, TCRdb's TRBD1 call cannot be checked. CDR1 is SGHTA, CDR2 FQGNSA, per germline. CDR3 length equals 15 residues. This CDR3 reads CASSLGVRGDTEAFF.

The chain uses TRBV7-9 and TRBJ2-1. The CDR3 loop spans 14 amino acids. Per germline, CDR1 SEHNR and CDR2 FQNEAQ (reference sequence). The CDR3: CASSQPQVGNEQFF.

V usage is TRBV28 and J usage is TRBJ1-5; the D gene TCRdb calls, TRBD1, cannot be checked with no DNA. This CDR3 is built from 14 residues. CDR1 is MDHEN and CDR2 is SYDVKM in the germline V gene. CDR3 protein: CASSSRDRGQPQHF.

V usage is TRBV7-8 and J usage is TRBJ2-7. This CDR3 contains 15 residues. CDR1 SGHVS and CDR2 FQNEAQ come from the germline V gene. CDR3 protein: CASSLEGFLYFEQYF.

The chain uses TRBV4-2 and TRBJ2-7. CDR3 length: 14 residues. Germline V lookup: CDR1 LGHNA, CDR2 YNFKEQ. CDR3 in amino acids: CASSQDQGFNEQYF.

V and J are TRBV11-2 and TRBJ1-6. The CDR3 extends over 14 amino acids. The germline V gene has CDR1 SGHAT and CDR2 FQNNGV. CDR3: CASSFDRLNSPLHF.

The genes are TRBV7-8 and TRBJ2-6; TCRdb gives TRBD1 as the D gene, but with no DNA this cannot be confirmed. CDR3 length: 17 amino acids. The germline V gene encodes CDR1 SGHVS and CDR2 FQNEAQ. CDR3 in amino acids: CASSLFLQVSGANVLTF.

The chain employs TRBV30 and TRBJ1-2. This CDR3 comprises 17 residues. The germline V gene encodes CDR1 GTSNPN and CDR2 SVGIG (reference sequence). CDR3 residues: CAWSPSVWVETNYGYTF.